This TCR beta chain was captured in a study of spatial heterogeneity in lung cancer. Time point in this sample: sample taken at primary tumor resection. From tumor, nontumor lung or frozen PBMC, whole RNA was taken unsorted for sequencing. The CDR3 runs 12 residues. The ends were cut back, 4 bases at V and 4 bases at J, with 6 bases in the middle. Germline-derived CDR1 and CDR2 are MNHEY and SMNVEV (reference sequence). This clonotype was recorded a few times. TCRdb re-derived calls from the 5' RACE reads in MiXCR, one entry per CDR3 protein. The sample has tens of thousands of distinct CDR3 sequences; 10% to 15% are singletons.

The sample consisted of PBMCs, taken at surgery. The clonotype originates from a male donor with early-stage non-small cell lung cancer. V is TRBV27 and J is TRBJ2-3; D ambiguous. DNA for the CDR3: TGTGCCAGCAGTTCACGAGCAGATACGCAGTATTTT. It yields the protein CASSSRADTQYF.